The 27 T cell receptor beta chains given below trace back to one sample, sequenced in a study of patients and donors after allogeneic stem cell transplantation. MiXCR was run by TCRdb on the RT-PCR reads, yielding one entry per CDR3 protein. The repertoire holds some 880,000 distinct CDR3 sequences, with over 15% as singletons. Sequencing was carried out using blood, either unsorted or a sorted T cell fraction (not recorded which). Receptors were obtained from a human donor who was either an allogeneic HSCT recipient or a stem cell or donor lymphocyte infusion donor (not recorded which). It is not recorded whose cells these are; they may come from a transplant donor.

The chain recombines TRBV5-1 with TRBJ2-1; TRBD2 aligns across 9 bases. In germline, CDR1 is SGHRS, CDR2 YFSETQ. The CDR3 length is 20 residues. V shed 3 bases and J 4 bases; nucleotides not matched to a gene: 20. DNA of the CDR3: TGCGCCAGCAGCTACCAACAGGAATGGGAAAGACTAGCGGATTACAATGAGCAGTTCTTC. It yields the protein CASSYQQEWERLADYNEQFF.

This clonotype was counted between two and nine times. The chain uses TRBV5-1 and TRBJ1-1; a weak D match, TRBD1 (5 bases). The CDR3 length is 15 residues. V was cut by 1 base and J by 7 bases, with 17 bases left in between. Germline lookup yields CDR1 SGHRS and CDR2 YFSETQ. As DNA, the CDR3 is TGCGCCAGCAGCTTGAGGAACGATGGAGGGGTTGAAGCTTTCTTT. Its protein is CASSLRNDGGVEAFF.

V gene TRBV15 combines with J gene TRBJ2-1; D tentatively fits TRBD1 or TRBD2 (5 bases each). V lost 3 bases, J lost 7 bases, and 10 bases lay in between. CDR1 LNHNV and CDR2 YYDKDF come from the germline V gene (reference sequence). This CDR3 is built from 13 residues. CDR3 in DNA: TGTGCCACCAGCAGGGGACGGGGTAATGAGCAGTTCTTC. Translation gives CATSRGRGNEQFF.

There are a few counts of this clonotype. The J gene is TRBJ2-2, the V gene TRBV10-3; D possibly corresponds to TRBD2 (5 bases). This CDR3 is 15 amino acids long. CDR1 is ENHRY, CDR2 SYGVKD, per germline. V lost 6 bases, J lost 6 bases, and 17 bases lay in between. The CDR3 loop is CAISEPIAGAGELFF. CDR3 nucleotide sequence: TGTGCCATCAGCGAACCTATAGCCGGGGCCGGGGAGCTGTTTTTT.

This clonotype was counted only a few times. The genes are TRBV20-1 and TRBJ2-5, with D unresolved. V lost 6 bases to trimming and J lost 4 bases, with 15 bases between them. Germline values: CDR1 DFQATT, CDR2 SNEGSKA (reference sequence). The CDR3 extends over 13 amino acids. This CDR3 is CSARAESGETQYF. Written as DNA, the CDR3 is TGCAGTGCCCGCGCGGAGTCGGGAGAGACCCAGTACTTC.

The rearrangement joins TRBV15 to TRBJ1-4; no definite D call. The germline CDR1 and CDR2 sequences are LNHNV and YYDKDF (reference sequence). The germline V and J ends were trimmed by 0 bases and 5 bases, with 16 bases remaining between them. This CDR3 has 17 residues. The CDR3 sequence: CATSRDNRHSLNEKLFF. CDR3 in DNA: TGTGCCACCAGCAGAGACAATCGGCATTCGCTAAATGAAAAACTGTTTTTT.

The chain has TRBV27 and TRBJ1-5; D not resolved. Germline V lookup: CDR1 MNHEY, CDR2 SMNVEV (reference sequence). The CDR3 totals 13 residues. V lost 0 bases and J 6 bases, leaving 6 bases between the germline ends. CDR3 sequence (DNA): TGTGCCAGCAGTTTATCGATGGGTCAGCCCCAGCATTTT. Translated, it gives CASSLSMGQPQHF.

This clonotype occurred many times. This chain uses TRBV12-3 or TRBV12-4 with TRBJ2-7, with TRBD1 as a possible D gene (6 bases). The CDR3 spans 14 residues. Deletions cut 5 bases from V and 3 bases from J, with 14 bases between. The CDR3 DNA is TGTGCCAGCAGTGAACAGGGAAGGGACTACGAGCAGTACTTC. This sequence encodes CASSEQGRDYEQYF.

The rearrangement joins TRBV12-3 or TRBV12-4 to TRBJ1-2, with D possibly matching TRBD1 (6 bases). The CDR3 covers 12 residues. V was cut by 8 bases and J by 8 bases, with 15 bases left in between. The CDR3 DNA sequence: TGTGCCAGCCTACCCATGCAGGGGGGCTACACCTTC. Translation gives CASLPMQGGYTF.

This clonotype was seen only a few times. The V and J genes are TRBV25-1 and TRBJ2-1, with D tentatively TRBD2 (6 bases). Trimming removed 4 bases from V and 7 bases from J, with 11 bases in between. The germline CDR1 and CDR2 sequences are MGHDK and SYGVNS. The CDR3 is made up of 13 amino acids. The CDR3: CASSVLAENEQFF. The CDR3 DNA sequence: TGTGCCAGCAGTGTTTTAGCGGAAAATGAGCAGTTCTTC.

CDR3 loop: CASSHDREAFF. The CDR3 DNA is TGCGCCAGCAGCCACGATCGGGAAGCTTTCTTT. V gene TRBV4-1 combines with J gene TRBJ1-1; no clear D. V was trimmed by 3 bases and J by 8 bases, leaving 7 bases between them. CDR3 size: 11 residues. Germline values: CDR1 MGHRA, CDR2 YSYEKL.

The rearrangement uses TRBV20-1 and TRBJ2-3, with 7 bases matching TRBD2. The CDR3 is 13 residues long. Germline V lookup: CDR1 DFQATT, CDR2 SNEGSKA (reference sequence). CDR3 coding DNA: TGCAGAGCGGGACCCCCAGGCACAGATACGCAGTATTTT. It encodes CRAGPPGTDTQYF.

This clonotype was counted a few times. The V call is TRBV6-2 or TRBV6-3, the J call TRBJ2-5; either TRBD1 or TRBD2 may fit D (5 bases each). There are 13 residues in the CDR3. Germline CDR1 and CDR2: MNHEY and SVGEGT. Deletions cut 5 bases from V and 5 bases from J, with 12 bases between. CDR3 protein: CASSPQGAETQYF. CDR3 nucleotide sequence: TGTGCCAGCAGTCCGCAGGGAGCGGAGACCCAGTACTTC.

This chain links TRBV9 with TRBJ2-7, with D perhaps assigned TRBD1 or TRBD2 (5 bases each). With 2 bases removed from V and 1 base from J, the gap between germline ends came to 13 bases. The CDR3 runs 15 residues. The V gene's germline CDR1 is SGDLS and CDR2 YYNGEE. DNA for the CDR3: TGTGCCAGCAGCGTCGGGGCAGGAAGATCCTACGAGCAGTACTTC. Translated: CASSVGAGRSYEQYF. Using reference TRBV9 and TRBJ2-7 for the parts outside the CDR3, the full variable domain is DSGVTQTPKHLITATGQRVTLRCSPRSGDLSVYWYQQSLDQGLQFLIQYYNGEERAKGNILERFSAQQFPDLHSELNLSSLELGDSALYFCASSVGAGRSYEQYFGPGTRLTVT.

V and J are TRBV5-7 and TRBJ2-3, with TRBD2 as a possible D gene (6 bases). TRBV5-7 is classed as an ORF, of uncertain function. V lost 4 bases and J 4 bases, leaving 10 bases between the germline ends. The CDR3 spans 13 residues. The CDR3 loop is CASSLRESDTQYF. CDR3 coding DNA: TGTGCCAGCAGCCTCCGGGAGTCAGATACGCAGTATTTT.

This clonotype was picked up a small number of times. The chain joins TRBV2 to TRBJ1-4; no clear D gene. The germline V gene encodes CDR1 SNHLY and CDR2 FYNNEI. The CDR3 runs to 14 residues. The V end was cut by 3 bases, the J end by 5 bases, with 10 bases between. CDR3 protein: CASSETRLNEKLFF. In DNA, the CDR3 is TGTGCCAGCAGTGAGACCAGACTAAATGAAAAACTGTTTTTT. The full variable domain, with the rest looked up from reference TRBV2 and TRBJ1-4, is EPEVTQTPSHQVTQMGQEVILRCVPISNHLYFYWYRQILGQKVEFLVSFYNNEISEKSEIFDDQFSVERPDGSNFTLKIRSTKLEDSAMYFCASSETRLNEKLFFGSGTQLSVL.

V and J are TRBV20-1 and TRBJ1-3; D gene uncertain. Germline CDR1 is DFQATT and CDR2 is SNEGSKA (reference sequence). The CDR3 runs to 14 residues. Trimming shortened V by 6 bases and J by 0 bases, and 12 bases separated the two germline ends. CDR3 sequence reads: CSAQRYTSGNTIYF. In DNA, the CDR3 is TGCAGTGCGCAGAGGTATACCTCTGGAAACACCATATATTTT.

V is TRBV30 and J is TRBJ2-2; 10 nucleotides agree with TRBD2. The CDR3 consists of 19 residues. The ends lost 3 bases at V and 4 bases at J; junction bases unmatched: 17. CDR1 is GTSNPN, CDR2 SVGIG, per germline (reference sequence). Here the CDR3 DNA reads TGTGCCTGGAGGGGCCTGATGAAGCGGGGGGGTCGCGTCACCGGGGAGCTGTTTTTT. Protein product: CAWRGLMKRGGRVTGELFF.

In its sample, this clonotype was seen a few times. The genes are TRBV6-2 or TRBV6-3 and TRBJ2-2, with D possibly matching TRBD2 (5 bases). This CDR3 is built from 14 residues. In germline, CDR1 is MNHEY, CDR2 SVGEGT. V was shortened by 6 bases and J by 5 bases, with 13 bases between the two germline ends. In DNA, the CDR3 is TGTGCCAGCAGCTCGACTATATATACCGGGGAGCTGTTTTTT. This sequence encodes CASSSTIYTGELFF.

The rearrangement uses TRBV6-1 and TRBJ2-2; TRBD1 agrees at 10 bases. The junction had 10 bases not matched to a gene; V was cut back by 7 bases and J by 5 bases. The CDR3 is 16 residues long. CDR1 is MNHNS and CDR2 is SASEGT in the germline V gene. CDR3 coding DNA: TGTGCCAGCACCCGTATTGGGGACAGGGGTACCGGGGAGCTGTTTTTT. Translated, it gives CASTRIGDRGTGELFF.

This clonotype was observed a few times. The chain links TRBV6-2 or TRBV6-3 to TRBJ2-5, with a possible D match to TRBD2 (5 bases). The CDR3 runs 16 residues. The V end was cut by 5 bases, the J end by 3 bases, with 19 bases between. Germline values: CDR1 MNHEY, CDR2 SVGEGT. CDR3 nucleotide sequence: TGTGCCAGCAGTAGACTGGAAGGAGGCTGGAAAGAGACCCAGTACTTC. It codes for CASSRLEGGWKETQYF.

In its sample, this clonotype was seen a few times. The CDR3 reads CASSQRRTDINYGYTF. As DNA, the CDR3 is TGTGCCAGCAGCCAAAGAAGGACCGATATTAACTATGGCTACACCTTC. The chain is built from TRBV14 and TRBJ1-2; no clear D gene. CDR1 SGHDN and CDR2 FVKESK come from the germline V gene. The CDR3 covers 16 residues. V was cut by 2 bases and J by 1 base, with 14 bases left in between.

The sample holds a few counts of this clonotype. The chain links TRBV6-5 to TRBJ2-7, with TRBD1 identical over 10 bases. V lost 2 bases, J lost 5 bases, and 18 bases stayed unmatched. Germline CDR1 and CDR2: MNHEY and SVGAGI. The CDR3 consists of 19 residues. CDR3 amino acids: CASSYRGVYSGQGSDEQYF. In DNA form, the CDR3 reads TGTGCCAGCAGTTACCGGGGCGTGTACTCGGGACAGGGGAGCGACGAGCAGTACTTC.

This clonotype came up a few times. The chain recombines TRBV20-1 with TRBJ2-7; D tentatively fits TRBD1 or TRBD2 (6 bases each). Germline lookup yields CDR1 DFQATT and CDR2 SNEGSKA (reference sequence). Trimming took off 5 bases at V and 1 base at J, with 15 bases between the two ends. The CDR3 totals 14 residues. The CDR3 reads CSAAPGALSYEQYF. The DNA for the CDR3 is TGCAGTGCTGCCCCGGGGGCCCTGTCCTACGAGCAGTACTTC.

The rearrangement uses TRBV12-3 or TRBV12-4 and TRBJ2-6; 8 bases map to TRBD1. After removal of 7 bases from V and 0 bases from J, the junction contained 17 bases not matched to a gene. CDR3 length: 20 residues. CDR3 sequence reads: CASTLPGTGRPSSGANVLTF. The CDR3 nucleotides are TGTGCCAGCACCCTCCCGGGGACAGGCAGGCCGAGCTCTGGGGCCAACGTCCTGACTTTC.

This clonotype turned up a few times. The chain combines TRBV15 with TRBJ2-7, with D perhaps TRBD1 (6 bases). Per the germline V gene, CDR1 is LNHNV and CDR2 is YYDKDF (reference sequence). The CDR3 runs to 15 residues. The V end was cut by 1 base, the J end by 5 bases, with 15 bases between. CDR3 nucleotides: TGTGCCACCAGCAGAGTGGGAACAGGGATCCACGAGCAGTACTTC. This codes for CATSRVGTGIHEQYF.

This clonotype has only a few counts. The CDR3: CASSSGGIRYEQYF. CDR3 DNA sequence: TGTGCCAGCAGTTCAGGGGGTATACGGTACGAGCAGTACTTC. This chain connects TRBV27 to TRBJ2-7; 7 positions agree with TRBD1. The CDR3 has 14 amino acids. With 4 bases clipped from V and 4 bases from J, the junction kept 7 bases outside the gene matches. Germline CDR1 reads MNHEY; CDR2 reads SMNVEV (reference sequence).